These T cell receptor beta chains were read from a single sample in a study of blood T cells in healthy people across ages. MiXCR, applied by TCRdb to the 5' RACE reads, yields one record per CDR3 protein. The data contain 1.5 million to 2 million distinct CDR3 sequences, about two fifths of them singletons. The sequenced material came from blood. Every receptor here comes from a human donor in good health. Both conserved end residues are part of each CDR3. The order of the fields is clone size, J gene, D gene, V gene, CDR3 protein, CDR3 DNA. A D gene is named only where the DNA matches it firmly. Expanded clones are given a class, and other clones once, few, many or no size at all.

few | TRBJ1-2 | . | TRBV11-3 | CASSPWGEHGYTF | TGTGCCAGCAGCCCTTGGGGGGAGCATGGCTACACCTTC
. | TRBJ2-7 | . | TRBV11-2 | CASSSRGGPYEQYF | TGTGCCAGCAGCTCCCGGGGCGGTCCCTACGAGCAGTACTTC
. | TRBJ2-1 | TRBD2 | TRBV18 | CACSPPLAGGLYNEQFF | TGTGCCTGCTCGCCTCCATTAGCGGGGGGCCTTTACAATGAGCAGTTCTTC
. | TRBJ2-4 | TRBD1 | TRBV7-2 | CASSLGPGDSTGAYKNIQYF | TGTGCCAGCAGCTTAGGCCCAGGGGACTCGACAGGGGCCTACAAAAACATTCAGTACTTC
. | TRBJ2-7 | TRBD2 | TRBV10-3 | CAAGVAYEQYF | TGTGCCGCGGGGGTTGCCTACGAGCAGTACTTC
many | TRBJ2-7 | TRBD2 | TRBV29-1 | CSVGAGELYEQYF | TGCAGCGTTGGAGCGGGGGAACTATACGAGCAGTACTTC
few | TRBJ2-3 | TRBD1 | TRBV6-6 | CASSSTGGYGTQYF | TGTGCCAGCAGTTCGACAGGGGGTTACGGTACGCAGTATTTT
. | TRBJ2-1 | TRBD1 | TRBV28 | CASSLAFMTGASSYNEQFF | TGTGCCAGCAGTTTAGCCTTCATGACAGGGGCTAGCTCCTACAATGAGCAGTTCTTC
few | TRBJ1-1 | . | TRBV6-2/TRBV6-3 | CASEMNTEAFF | TGTGCCAGCGAGATGAACACTGAAGCTTTCTTT
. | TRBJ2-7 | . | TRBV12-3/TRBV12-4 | CASSSTLGARTYEQYF | TGTGCCAGCAGTTCGACCCTTGGGGCCAGGACTTACGAGCAGTACTTC